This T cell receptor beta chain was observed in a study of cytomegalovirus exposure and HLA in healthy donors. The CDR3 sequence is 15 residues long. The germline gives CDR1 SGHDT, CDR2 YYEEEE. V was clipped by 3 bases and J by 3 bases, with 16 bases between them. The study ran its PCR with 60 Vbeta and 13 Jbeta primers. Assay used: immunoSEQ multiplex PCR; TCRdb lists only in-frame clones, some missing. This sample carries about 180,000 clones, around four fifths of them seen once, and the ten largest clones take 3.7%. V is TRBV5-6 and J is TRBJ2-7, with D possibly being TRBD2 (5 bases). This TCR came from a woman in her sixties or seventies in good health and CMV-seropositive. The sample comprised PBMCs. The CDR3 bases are TGTGCCAGCAGCTCTGGAGGAGATTTCATCTACGAGCAGTACTTC. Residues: CASSSGGDFIYEQYF.